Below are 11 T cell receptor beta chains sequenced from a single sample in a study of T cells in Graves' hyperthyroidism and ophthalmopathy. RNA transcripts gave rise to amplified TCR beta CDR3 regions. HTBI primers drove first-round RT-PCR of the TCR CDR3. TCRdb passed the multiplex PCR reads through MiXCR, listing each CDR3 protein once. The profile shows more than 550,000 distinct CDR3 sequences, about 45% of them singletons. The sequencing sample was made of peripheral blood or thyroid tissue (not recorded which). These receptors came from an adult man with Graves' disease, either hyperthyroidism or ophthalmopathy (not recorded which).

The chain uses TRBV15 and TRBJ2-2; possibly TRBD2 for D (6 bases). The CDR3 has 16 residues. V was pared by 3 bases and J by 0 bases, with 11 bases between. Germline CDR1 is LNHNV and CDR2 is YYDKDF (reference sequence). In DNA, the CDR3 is TGTGCCACCAGCAGGGCCGGGGGTTCGAACACCGGGGAGCTGTTTTTT. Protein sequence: CATSRAGGSNTGELFF.

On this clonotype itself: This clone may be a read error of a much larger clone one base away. The CDR3 DNA follows: TGTGCCAGCAGCTTAGTGCGTGAACGGACCCAGTACTTC. This sequence encodes CASSLVRERTQYF. V usage is TRBV7-6 and J usage is TRBJ2-5; D ambiguous. Germline CDR1 and CDR2: SGHVS and FNYEAQ. The CDR3 sequence is 13 residues long. Trimming removed 1 base at V and 7 bases at J, with 10 bases between.

The CDR3 DNA sequence: TGTGCCAGCAAACCTCGCGTTTGGGGAGGCGAGCAGTACTTC. This codes for CASKPRVWGGEQYF. V usage is TRBV6-5 and J usage is TRBJ2-7, with a possible D match to TRBD2 (6 bases). Trimming stripped 7 bases from V and 6 bases from J, with 19 bases between. The CDR3 totals 14 residues. Germline CDR1 is MNHEY and CDR2 is SVGAGI.

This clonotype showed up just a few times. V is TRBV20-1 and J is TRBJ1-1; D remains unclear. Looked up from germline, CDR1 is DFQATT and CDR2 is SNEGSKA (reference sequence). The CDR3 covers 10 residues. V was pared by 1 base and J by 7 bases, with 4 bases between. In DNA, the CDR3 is TGCAGTGCTAGAGTCAGTGAAGCTTTCTTT. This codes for CSARVSEAFF.

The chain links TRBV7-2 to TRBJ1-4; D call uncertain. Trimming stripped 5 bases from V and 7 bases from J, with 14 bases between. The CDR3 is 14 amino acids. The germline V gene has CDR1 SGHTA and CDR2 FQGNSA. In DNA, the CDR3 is TGTGCCAGCAGCGCCGGTGCCTTGGGTGAAAAACTGTTTTTT. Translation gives CASSAGALGEKLFF. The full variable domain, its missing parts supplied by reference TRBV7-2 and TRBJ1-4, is GAGVSQSPSNKVTEKGKDVELRCDPISGHTALYWYRQSLGQGLEFLIYFQGNSAPDKSGLPSDRFSAERTGGSVSTLTIQRTQQEDSAVYLCASSAGALGEKLFFGSGTQLSVL.

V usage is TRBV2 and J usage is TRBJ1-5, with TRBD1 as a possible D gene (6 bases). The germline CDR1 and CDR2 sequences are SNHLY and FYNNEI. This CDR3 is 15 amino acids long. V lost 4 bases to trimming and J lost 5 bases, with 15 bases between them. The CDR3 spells CASSGGTGLHQPQHF. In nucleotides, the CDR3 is TGTGCCAGCAGTGGAGGTACAGGGTTACATCAGCCCCAGCATTTT.

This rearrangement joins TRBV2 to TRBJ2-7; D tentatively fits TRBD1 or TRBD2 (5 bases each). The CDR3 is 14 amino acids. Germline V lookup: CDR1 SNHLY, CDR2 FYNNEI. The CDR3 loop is CARDQQGRLYEQYF. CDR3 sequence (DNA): TGTGCTAGAGATCAGCAGGGACGGCTCTACGAGCAGTACTTC.

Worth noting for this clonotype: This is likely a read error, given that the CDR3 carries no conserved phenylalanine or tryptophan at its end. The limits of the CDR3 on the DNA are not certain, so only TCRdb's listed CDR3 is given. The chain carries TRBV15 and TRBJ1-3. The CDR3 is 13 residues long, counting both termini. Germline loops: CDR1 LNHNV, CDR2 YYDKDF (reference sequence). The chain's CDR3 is CATSRDLGNTTYL.

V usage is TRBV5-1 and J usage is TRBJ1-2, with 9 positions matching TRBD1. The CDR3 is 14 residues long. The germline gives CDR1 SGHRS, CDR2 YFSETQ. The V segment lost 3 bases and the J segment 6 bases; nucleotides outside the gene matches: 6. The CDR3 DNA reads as TGCGCCAGCAGCTGCCGGGACAGGGACAATGGCTACACCTTC. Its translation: CASSCRDRDNGYTF. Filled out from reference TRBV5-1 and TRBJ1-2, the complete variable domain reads KAGVTQTPRYLIKTRGQQVTLSCSPISGHRSVSWYQQTPGQGLQFLFEYFSETQRNKGNFPGRFSGRQFSNSRSEMNVSTLELGDSALYLCASSCRDRDNGYTFGSGTRLTVV.

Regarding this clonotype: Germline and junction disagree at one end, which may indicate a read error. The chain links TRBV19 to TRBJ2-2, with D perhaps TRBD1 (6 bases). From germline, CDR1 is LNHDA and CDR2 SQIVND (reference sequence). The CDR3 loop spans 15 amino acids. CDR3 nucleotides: TGTGCCAGTAGTCTAACAGGGATTGACACCGGGAAGCTGTTTTTT. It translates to CASSLTGIDTGKLFF.

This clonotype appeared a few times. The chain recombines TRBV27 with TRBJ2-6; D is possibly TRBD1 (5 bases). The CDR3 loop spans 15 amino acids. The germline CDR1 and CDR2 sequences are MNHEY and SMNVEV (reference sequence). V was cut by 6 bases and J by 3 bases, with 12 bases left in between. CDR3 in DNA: TGTGCCAGCAGCCTTACAGGCCTTGGGGCCAACGTCCTGACTTTC. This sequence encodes CASSLTGLGANVLTF. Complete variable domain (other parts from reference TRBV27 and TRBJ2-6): EAQVTQNPRYLITVTGKKLTVTCSQNMNHEYMSWYRQDPGLGLRQIYYSMNVEVTDKGDVPEGYKVSRKEKRNFPLILESPSPNQTSLYFCASSLTGLGANVLTFGAGSRLTVL.